The T cell receptor beta chain under discussion was sequenced for a study of blood T cell repertoires in COVID-19. The CDR3 runs 15 residues. Trimming cost V 4 bases and J 2 bases, with 12 bases left between them. In germline, CDR1 is LGHDT, CDR2 YNNKEL (reference sequence). Per the original data handling: Amplification of reference gene primers provided the estimated nucleated cell counts. Profiled with immunoSEQ multiplex PCR; TCRdb holds only in-frame clones, not every one. V and J calls plus clone size are reproduced from that table; the DNA served to infer D and trimming. The sample yields 250,000 to 300,000 clones, 87% seen once.

Sequenced material: peripheral blood. The J gene is TRBJ2-1, the V gene TRBV3-1 (or the pseudogene TRBV3-2), with a possible D match to TRBD2 (6 bases). The sequence was collected from a woman aged 50 to 60 who had recovered from COVID-19. This CDR3 reads CASSRGTIAYNEQFF. CDR3 DNA: TGTGCCAGCAGCCGCGGGACCATCGCCTACAATGAGCAGTTCTTC.